This T cell receptor (beta chain) emerged from a study of metastatic and nonmetastatic thyroid tumors. Study background: The comparison covered peripheral blood and tumor or nodule tissue in malignant and benign thyroid patients. General observations from the study: It was reported that TCR beta diversity was significantly higher in malignant thyroid tumors than benign nodules, in blood and tumor.

All patients were untreated before thyroid surgery. Worth noting for this clone: What it binds is not known.

In the source study's methods: Clinicopathological groups supplied CDR3 differences that were used to build a distant-metastasis classifier for papillary thyroid cancer. TCRdb called clones again from the PCR reads with MiXCR. What appears here as the V and J calls and clone size reflects TCRdb's work, not the paper's. The sample lists some 30,000 clones, 30% seen once, with about 32% in the top ten. The V gene's germline CDR1 is SGHVS and CDR2 FQNEAQ. With V trimmed by 5 bases and J by 15 bases, 18 bases remained unmatched. The CDR3 runs 15 residues. The sample comprised blood. This chain uses TRBV7-8 with TRBJ1-5; 8 bases are shared with TRBD1. This sequence originates from a female donor with papillary thyroid cancer or a benign thyroid nodule (not recorded which). Some clones in this sample may be carry-over from other donors' samples. The CDR3 is CASSLDRARNQPLHF. CDR3 bases: TGTGCCAGCAGCCTGGACAGGGCACGAAATCAGCCGCTGCATTTT.